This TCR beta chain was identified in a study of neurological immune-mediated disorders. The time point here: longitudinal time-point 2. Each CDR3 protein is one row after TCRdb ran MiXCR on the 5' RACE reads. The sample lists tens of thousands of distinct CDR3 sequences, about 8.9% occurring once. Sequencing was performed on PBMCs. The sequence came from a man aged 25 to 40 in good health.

CDR3 region: CASSQEQGNQPQHF. The CDR3 DNA follows: TGCGCCAGCAGCCAAGAACAGGGCAATCAGCCCCAGCATTTT. The J gene is TRBJ1-5, the V gene TRBV4-1; tentatively, D is TRBD1 (5 bases). The germline V and J ends were trimmed by 0 bases and 2 bases, with 5 bases remaining between them. The length of the CDR3 is 14 residues. Germline assignment: CDR1 MGHRA and CDR2 YSYEKL.